This T cell receptor beta chain was profiled in a study of blood T cells in healthy people across ages (dated by TCRdb to between 2015 and 2017). Background on the whole study: In model experiments, template switching captured roughly one uniquely barcoded TCR beta cDNA molecule for every two T cells. To avoid experimental bias, donors of different ages were spread randomly across the sequencing lanes. The donors were divided into four age groups: young (average around 17 years), middle-aged (under 40), aged (about 62) and long-lived (about 79). The study measured age-related changes in TCR beta repertoire diversity using deep sequencing normalized with unique cDNA molecular identifiers. Two additional independent replicas of 1 million unique cDNA reads from the same blood draw were analyzed for two donors (one aged 18 to 29 and one aged 80 or older).

The donors were some 36 Caucasian individuals from Russia, aged roughly 6 to 100 years, who were systemically healthy. About 9.1 milliliters of peripheral blood were collected from each donor into EDTA-treated Vacutainer tubes. Ficoll-Paque density-gradient centrifugation was used to isolate PBMCs, with at least 6 million per sample. Total RNA, at least 5.5 micrograms per sample, was extracted from PBMCs with Trizol reagent. For every donor, flow cytometry on a PBMC aliquot measured the percentage of naive CD45RAhigh/CD27high T cells. Receptors were amplified or captured by 5' RACE. This sample was sequenced with an Illumina HiSeq 2500. A second PCR of roughly 6 to 11 cycles was run with a J-beta primer mix and a sample-barcoded 5' primer. Each TCR beta cDNA molecule received a unique molecular identifier from a template-switch 5' adaptor carrying 12 random nucleotides. Each sample yielded at least 3 million CDR3-containing paired-end reads. First-strand cDNA synthesis was performed from all RNA using the Mint cDNA synthesis kit, with priming by a TRBC-specific oligonucleotide. Following uracil-DNA glycosylase treatment, all cDNA underwent a first 18-cycle PCR with the universal primers M1SS and BC2_uni_R. Regarding the original processing steps: For normalization, 1 million high-quality reads were randomly selected from each sample, with every read carrying a distinct molecular identifier. Instead of being binned into consensus sequences, reads with shared molecular identifiers were discarded. MiTCR, with a Q25 quality threshold and the strictest error-elimination algorithm, was used for CDR3 identification, clonotype clustering and error correction. A nonparametric unseen species model with Euler transformation was used to estimate a lower bound on total TCR beta diversity. The public reads were run again by TCRdb, first through fastp at Q25 and then through MiXCR, and only productive beta chains were kept. When rows share a CDR3 protein, they turn into one entry using the most common DNA and genes. None of the V and J calls come from the authors' own analysis; TCRdb made them. The sample table shows approximately 820,000 distinct CDR3 sequences, and more than 40% are seen once. The top ten clonotypes cover nearly 20% of the sample.

As for this clonotype: Its cognate antigen has yet to be identified. Base quality data are lacking; no much larger clone is found one base away.

The CDR3 numbers 16 residues from cysteine through phenylalanine. The entry retains the CDR3 DNA only, 48 bases that are in frame from base 1. According to the germline V gene (reference sequence), CDR1 reads DFQATT and CDR2 reads SNEGSKA. Study-level results and caveats: Estimates of total diversity based on one million sequenced T cells were considered lower bounds and underestimates. The percentage of naive T cells measured by flow cytometry correlated strongly with observed TCR beta diversity. As age increased, observed TCR beta diversity per million T cells dropped in a roughly linear way, and a significant reduction was already evident by age 40. Because the CMV infection status of the donors was unknown, age-related changes in expanded clonotypes may potentially have been confounded. The long-lived group showed more naive CD4+ T cells, fewer expanded clones and increased TCR diversity than the aged group, suggesting age selection. Bulk unsorted PBMC profiling prevented conclusive comparison of naive and antigen-experienced compartments.

The chain links TRBV20-1 with TRBJ2-7; TRBD2 is perhaps the D gene, given 5 matching bases. This TCR derives from a man aged 55 to 70 in good health. Specimen: blood. The DNA reads TGCAGCCCGTTCAAGCGCGGCCAGCGGAGCTCCTACGAGCAGTACTTC. Its translation reads: CSPFKRGQRSSYEQYF.